These 18 T cell receptor beta chains originate from one sample sequenced in a study of blood T cells in healthy people across ages. The second PCR ran roughly 6 to 12 cycles with a sample-barcoded 5' primer and J-beta primers. TCRdb fed the 5' RACE reads into MiXCR, producing one record per CDR3 protein. This table has about 750,000 distinct CDR3 sequences, roughly 50% appearing once. The sample comprised blood. These receptors were taken from a man aged 80 or over in good health.

This chain links TRBV11-2 with TRBJ2-7, with D possibly matching TRBD2 (5 bases). Germline loops: CDR1 SGHAT, CDR2 FQNNGV. The CDR3 sequence is 15 residues long. Trimming took 1 base from V and 2 from J, leaving 12 bases between them. CDR3 DNA sequence: TGTGCCAGCAGCTTAGCACGAGGGAACACCTACGAGCAGTACTTC. Translated: CASSLARGNTYEQYF. Full variable domain (rest looked up from reference TRBV11-2 and TRBJ2-7): EAGVAQSPRYKIIEKRQSVAFWCNPISGHATLYWYQQILGQGPKLLIQFQNNGVVDDSQLPKDRFSAERLKGVDSTLKIQPAKLEDSAVYLCASSLARGNTYEQYFGPGTRLTVT.

The chain carries TRBV21-1 and TRBJ2-7; TRBD2, the table's D call, lacks a check against the DNA. TRBV21-1 constitutes a pseudogene. CDR3 size: 15 residues. Here the CDR3 DNA reads TGTGCCAGCAGCTACCGGGACTTTCGGACCTACGAGCAGTACTTC. This gives the protein CASSYRDFRTYEQYF.

This clonotype was recorded a few times. V usage is TRBV7-9 and J usage is TRBJ2-6; no reliable D call. The length of the CDR3 is 14 residues. V lost 4 bases, J lost 0 bases, and 4 bases lay in between. From germline, CDR1 is SEHNR and CDR2 FQNEAQ (reference sequence). This CDR3 reads CASSSTSGANVLTF. The CDR3 DNA reads as TGTGCCAGCAGCTCCACCTCTGGGGCCAACGTCCTGACTTTC.

V usage is TRBV5-1 and J usage is TRBJ2-1; either TRBD1 or TRBD2 may fit D (5 bases each). Between the trimmed V and J ends, which lost 0 bases and 8 bases, there was a span of 15 bases. The CDR3 length is 15 residues. The germline gives CDR1 SGHRS, CDR2 YFSETQ. The CDR3 nucleotides read TGCGCCAGCAGCTTGGATGGGGACCGGATAGATGAGCAGTTCTTC. Its translation is CASSLDGDRIDEQFF.

The rearrangement joins TRBV27 to TRBJ1-4; unclear D gene. This CDR3 region has 12 residues. Germline CDR1 is MNHEY and CDR2 is SMNVEV (reference sequence). Deletions cut 2 bases from V and 15 bases from J, with 13 bases between. The CDR3 is CASSLPGRPLFF. The CDR3 nucleotides are TGTGCCAGCAGTTTACCAGGCCGTCCCTTGTTTTTT.

The chain uses TRBV7-8 and TRBJ2-6; D is undetermined. The CDR3 has 13 amino acids. V lost 2 bases to trimming and J lost 7 bases, with 6 bases between them. Germline V gives CDR1 SGHVS, CDR2 FQNEAQ. The chain's CDR3 is CASSLLRANVLTF. The CDR3 region has the DNA TGTGCCAGCAGCTTACTACGCGCCAACGTCCTGACTTTC.

The chain has TRBV25-1 and TRBJ2-7; 7 nucleotides line up with TRBD1. The germline V gene encodes CDR1 MGHDK and CDR2 SYGVNS. CDR3 length equals 15 residues. J was trimmed by 1 base and V by 8 bases; bases with no gene match: 11. DNA of the CDR3: TGTGCCAGCGGAACAGGGGATGGTAGGTCCTACGAGCAGTACTTC. It yields the protein CASGTGDGRSYEQYF.

The rearrangement joins TRBV20-1 to TRBJ2-1; D unresolved. The CDR3 consists of 13 residues. The germline gives CDR1 DFQATT, CDR2 SNEGSKA (reference sequence). The ends were cut back, 5 bases at V and 6 bases at J, with 14 bases in the middle. This CDR3 reads CSAPNPSSNEQFF. The DNA for the CDR3 is TGCAGTGCTCCAAACCCCAGCAGCAATGAGCAGTTCTTC.

The V and J genes are TRBV27 and TRBJ2-1; 9 nucleotides align to TRBD2. CDR1 and CDR2 (germline): MNHEY, SMNVEV (reference sequence). J lost 8 bases, V lost 4 bases, and 9 bases had no gene match. The CDR3 runs 15 residues. CDR3 amino acids: CASSSPPSGADEQFF. The CDR3 nucleotides are TGTGCCAGCAGTTCCCCCCCTAGCGGGGCGGATGAGCAGTTCTTC.

V and J are TRBV20-1 and TRBJ2-1; maybe TRBD1 (5 bases). The germline V and J ends were trimmed by 5 bases and 4 bases, with 18 bases remaining between them. In germline, CDR1 is DFQATT, CDR2 SNEGSKA (reference sequence). The CDR3 has 15 amino acids. CDR3 DNA: TGCAGTGCTCGGACACAGTTAACGAAGTACAATGAGCAGTTCTTC. Translation gives CSARTQLTKYNEQFF.

This clonotype has a single count. The V and J genes are TRBV29-1 and TRBJ2-7; TRBD2 matches 8 bases. With the DNA end fitting TRBJ2-5 better, the J assignment may be wrong. The germline V gene has CDR1 SQVTM and CDR2 ANQGSEA. CDR3 length: 11 amino acids. The CDR3 DNA is TGCAACCGCGGGGGGCGAGAGACCCAGTACTTC. Its protein product is CNRGGRETQYF.

This chain connects TRBV5-1 to TRBJ2-5, with a tentative D call TRBD1 (5 bases). Germline CDR1 SGHRS, CDR2 YFSETQ. The CDR3 covers 15 residues. The V end was cut by 5 bases, the J end by 6 bases, with 20 bases between. CDR3 amino acids: CASRDMKGLFQTQYF. The CDR3 coding sequence is TGCGCCAGCAGGGACATGAAGGGGCTTTTCCAGACCCAGTACTTC.

This clonotype was counted a few times. V gene TRBV6-5 combines with J gene TRBJ2-4; 8 bases match TRBD2. The assigned J gene may be wrong: the sequence end matches TRBJ2-7 better. Germline-derived CDR1 and CDR2 are MNHEY and SVGAGI. This CDR3 spans 18 amino acids. CDR3: CASSYGGGTGGPESEQYF. The CDR3 region has the DNA TGTGCCAGCAGTTACGGGGGGGGGACGGGAGGGCCAGAGAGCGAGCAGTACTTC.

This clonotype was detected once. This rearrangement joins TRBV20-1 to TRBJ2-1; 10 bases agree with TRBD2. CDR1 and CDR2 (germline): DFQATT, SNEGSKA (reference sequence). This CDR3 has 15 residues. Trimming cost V 3 bases and J 0 bases; bases outside gene matches: 2. CDR3 nucleotide sequence: TGCAGTGCTAGGGGGACTAGCGCCTCCTACAATGAGCAGTTCTTC. It yields the protein CSARGTSASYNEQFF.

As regards this clonotype: At one end the junction does not follow the germline gene, possibly because of a read error. The chain joins TRBV9 to TRBJ2-5; the match to TRBD1 covers 8 bases. Germline V gene lookup returns CDR1 SGDLS and CDR2 YYNGEE. This CDR3 has 14 amino acids. CDR3 sequence (DNA): TGTGCCAGCAGCCCGGGACAGGCTGGGTCGACCCCGTACTTC. Its translation is CASSPGQAGSTPYF.

This clonotype was seen only a few times. The CDR3 DNA sequence: TGTGCCAGCAGCCAAGACGTCGGGGCCGAGTACGAGCAGTACTTC. Its translation: CASSQDVGAEYEQYF. The chain joins TRBV14 to TRBJ2-7; D possibly uses TRBD1 or TRBD2 (5 bases each). Per germline, CDR1 SGHDN and CDR2 FVKESK. Trimming shortened V by 0 bases and J by 4 bases, and 13 bases separated the two germline ends. The CDR3 totals 15 residues.

This clonotype has only a few counts. V is TRBV5-1 and J is TRBJ2-3; a possible D gene is TRBD2 (5 bases). The CDR3 totals 18 residues. The V gene lost 2 bases and the J gene lost 0 bases, with 19 bases spanning the gap. CDR1 is SGHRS, CDR2 YFSETQ, per germline. CDR3 residues: CASSFKRTFRVSTDTQYF. CDR3 sequence (DNA): TGCGCCAGCAGCTTTAAACGGACTTTTCGGGTTAGCACAGATACGCAGTATTTT.

The chain has TRBV21-1 and TRBJ2-5; no DNA check was done on the table's D call, TRBD1. TRBV21-1 is annotated as a pseudogene. The CDR3 contains 17 residues. The CDR3 DNA sequence: TGTGCCCCTCGAGGGGGCATATTCCGACCCGTGCAAGAGACCCAGTACTTC. It codes for CAPRGGIFRPVQETQYF.